This T cell receptor (beta chain) was sequenced for a study of blood T cell repertoires in COVID-19. Study-wide background: Donors in the United States, Italy and Spain gave samples during acute or convalescent COVID-19. The analysed material was cDNA or gDNA that came from T cells, B-cell-depleted T cells, or PBMCs.

In the original analysis: Nucleated cell number was recorded as an estimate derived from reference gene primer amplification. Profiling relied on immunoSEQ multiplex PCR, and the TCRdb table lists in-frame clones only, not all of them. For V, J and clone size, that table is used; D and trimming come from the DNA. The profile shows 130,000 to 150,000 clones, almost 85% of them singletons. V was clipped by 6 bases and J by 0 bases, with 8 bases between them. Germline CDR1 and CDR2: MNHEY and SVGAGI. The CDR3 covers 13 residues. The sequencing input was peripheral blood. This receptor was identified in a human donor with acute or convalescent COVID-19. The donor label of this sample is uncertain. The chain links TRBV6-5 to TRBJ1-1; no clear D gene. The CDR3 spells CASRRELNTEAFF. CDR3 nucleotides: TGTGCCAGCAGACGCGAGTTGAACACTGAAGCTTTCTTT.